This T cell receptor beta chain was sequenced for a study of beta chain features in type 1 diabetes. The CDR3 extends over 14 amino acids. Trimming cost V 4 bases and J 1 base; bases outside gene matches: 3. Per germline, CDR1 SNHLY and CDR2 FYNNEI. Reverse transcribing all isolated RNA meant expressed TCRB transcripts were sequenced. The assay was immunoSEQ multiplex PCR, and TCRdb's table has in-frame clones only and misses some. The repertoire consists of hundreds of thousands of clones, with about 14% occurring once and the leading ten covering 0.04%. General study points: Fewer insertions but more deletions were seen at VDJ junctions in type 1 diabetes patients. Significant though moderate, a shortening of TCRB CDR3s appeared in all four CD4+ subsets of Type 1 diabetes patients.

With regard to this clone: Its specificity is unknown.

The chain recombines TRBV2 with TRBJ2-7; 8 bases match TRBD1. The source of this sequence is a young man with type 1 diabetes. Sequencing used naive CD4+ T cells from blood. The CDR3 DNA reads TGTGCCAGCAGTGTTGGGACAGGATCCTACGAGCAGTACTTC. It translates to CASSVGTGSYEQYF.